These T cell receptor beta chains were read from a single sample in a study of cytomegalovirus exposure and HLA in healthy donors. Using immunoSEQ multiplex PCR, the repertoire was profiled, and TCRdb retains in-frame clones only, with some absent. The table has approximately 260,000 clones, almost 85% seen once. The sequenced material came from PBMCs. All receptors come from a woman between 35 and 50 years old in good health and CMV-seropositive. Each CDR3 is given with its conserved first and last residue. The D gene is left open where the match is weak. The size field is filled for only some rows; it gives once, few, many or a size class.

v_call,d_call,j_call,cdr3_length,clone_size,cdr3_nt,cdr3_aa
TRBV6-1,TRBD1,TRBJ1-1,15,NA,TGTGCCAGCAGCCCGGGACAGGGCATGAACACTGAAGCTTTCTTT,CASSPGQGMNTEAFF
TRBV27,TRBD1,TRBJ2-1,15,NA,TGTGCCAGCAGTCGGACAGGCTTGGGGGAAAATGAGCAGTTCTTC,CASSRTGLGENEQFF
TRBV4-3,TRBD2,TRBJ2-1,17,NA,TGCGCCAGCAGCCAAGCCCCTACTAGCGGGAGCTACAATGAGCAGTTCTTC,CASSQAPTSGSYNEQFF
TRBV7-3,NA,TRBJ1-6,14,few,TGTGCCAGCAGCGCGTATGCCGGGAATTCACCCCTCCACTTT,CASSAYAGNSPLHF
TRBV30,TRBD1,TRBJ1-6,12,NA,TGTGCCTGTGGGACAGCCGAGTCACCCCTCCACTTT,CACGTAESPLHF
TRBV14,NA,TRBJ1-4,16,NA,TGTGCCAGCAGCGGGCGAACAGGGCTAACTAATGAAAAACTGTTTTTT,CASSGRTGLTNEKLFF
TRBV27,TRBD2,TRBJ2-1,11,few,TGTGCCAGGAGCGGGAGCAATGAGCAGTTCTTC,CARSGSNEQFF
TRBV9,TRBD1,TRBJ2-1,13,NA,TGTGCCAGCAGCGTGGGACAGCGGAATGAGCAGTTCTTC,CASSVGQRNEQFF
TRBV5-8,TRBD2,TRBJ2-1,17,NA,TGTGCCAGCAGCTTAGCTGGAAGACTAGCGGGAGTTAATGAGCAGTTCTTC,CASSLAGRLAGVNEQFF
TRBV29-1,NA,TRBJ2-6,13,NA,TGCAGCGTCGCGTTCTCTGGGGCCAACGGCCTGACTTTC,CSVAFSGANGLTF
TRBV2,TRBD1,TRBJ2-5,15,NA,TGTGCCAGCAGTGTCAACAGGGGATGGTCAGAGACCCAGTACTTC,CASSVNRGWSETQYF
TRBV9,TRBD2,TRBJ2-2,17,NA,TGTGCCAGCAGCTCCTGGGGTAGCGGGATGGGCACCGGGGAGCTGTTTTTT,CASSSWGSGMGTGELFF
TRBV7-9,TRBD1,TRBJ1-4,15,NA,TGTGCCAGCAGCTCCTCCGGGACAGGGGATGAAAAACTGTTTTTT,CASSSSGTGDEKLFF
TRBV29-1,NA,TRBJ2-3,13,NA,TGCAGCGCCCCGAACGGGAACACAGATACGCAGTATTTT,CSAPNGNTDTQYF
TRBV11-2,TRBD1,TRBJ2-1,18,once,TGTGCCAGCAGCCTCAGGAGCGCCGGGACAGGGAATAGCGGTGAGCAGTTCTTC,CASSLRSAGTGNSGEQFF
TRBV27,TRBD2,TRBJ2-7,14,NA,TGTGCCACCAAGCGGGAGGATTTCTCCTACGAGCAGTACTTC,CATKREDFSYEQYF
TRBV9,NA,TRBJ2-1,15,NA,TGTGCCAGCAGCGCATATAGCGGCTCCTACAATGAGCAGTTCTTC,CASSAYSGSYNEQFF